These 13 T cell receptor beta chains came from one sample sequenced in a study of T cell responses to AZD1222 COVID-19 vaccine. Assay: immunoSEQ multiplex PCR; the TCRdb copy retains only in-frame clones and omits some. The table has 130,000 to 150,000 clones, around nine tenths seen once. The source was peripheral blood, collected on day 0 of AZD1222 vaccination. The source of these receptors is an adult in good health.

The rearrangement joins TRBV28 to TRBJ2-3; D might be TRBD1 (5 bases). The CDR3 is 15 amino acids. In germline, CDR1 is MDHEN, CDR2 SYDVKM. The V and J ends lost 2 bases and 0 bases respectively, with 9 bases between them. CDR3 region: CASSLAGASTDTQYF. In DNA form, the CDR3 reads TGTGCCAGCAGTTTAGCTGGGGCTAGCACAGATACGCAGTATTTT.

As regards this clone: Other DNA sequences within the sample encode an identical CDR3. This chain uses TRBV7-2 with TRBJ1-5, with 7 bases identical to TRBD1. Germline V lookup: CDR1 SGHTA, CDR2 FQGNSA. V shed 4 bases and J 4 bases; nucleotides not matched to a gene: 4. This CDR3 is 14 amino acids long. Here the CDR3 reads CASSSGQFNQPQHF. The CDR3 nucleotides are TGTGCCAGCAGCTCGGGACAGTTTAATCAGCCCCAGCATTTT.

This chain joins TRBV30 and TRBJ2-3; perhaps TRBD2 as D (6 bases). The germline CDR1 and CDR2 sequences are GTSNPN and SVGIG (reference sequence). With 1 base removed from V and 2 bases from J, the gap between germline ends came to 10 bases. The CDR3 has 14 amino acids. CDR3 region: CAWSETSPTDTQYF. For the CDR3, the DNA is TGTGCCTGGAGTGAGACTAGTCCCACAGATACGCAGTATTTT.

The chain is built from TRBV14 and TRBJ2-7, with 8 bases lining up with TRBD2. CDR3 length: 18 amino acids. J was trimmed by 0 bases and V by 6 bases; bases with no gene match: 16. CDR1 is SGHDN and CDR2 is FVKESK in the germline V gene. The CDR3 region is CASRPVEAGLVSSYEQYF. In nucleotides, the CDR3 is TGTGCCAGCAGGCCAGTGGAGGCGGGACTAGTGAGCTCCTACGAGCAGTACTTC.

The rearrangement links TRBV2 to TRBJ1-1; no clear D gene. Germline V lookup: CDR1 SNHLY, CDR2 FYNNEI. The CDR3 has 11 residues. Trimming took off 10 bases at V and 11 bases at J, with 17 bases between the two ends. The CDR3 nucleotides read TGTGCCATCACGGCGAGCGTCGGGGCTTTCTTT. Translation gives CAITASVGAFF.

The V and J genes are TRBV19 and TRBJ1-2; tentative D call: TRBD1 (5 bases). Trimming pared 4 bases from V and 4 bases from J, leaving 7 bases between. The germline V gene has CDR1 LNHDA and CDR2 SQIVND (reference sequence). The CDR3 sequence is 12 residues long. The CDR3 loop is CASSRDGYGYTF. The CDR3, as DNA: TGTGCCAGTAGTAGGGACGGCTATGGCTACACCTTC.

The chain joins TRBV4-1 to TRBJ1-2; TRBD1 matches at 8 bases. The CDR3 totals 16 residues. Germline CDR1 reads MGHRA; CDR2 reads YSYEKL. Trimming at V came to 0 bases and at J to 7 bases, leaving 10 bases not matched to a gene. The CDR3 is CASSQDAGGARGGYTF. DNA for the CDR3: TGCGCCAGCAGCCAAGACGCAGGGGGCGCACGGGGTGGCTACACCTTC.

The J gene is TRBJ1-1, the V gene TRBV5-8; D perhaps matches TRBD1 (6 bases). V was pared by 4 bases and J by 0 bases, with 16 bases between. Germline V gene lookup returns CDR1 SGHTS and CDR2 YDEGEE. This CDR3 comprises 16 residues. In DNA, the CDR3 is TGTGCCAGCAGCCCGCAGGGGCCACCCATGAACACTGAAGCTTTCTTT. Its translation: CASSPQGPPMNTEAFF.

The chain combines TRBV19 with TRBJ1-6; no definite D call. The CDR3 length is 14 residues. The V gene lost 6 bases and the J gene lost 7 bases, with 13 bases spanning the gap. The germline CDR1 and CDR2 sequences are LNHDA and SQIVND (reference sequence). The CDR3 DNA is TGTGCCAGTAGGGGCAGGTCGGGGAATTCACCCCTCCACTTT. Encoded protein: CASRGRSGNSPLHF.

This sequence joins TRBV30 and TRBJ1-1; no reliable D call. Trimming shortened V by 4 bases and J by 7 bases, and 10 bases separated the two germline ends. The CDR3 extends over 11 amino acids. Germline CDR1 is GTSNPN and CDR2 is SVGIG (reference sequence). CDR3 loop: CAWKRVGEAFF. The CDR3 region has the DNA TGTGCCTGGAAGAGGGTAGGTGAAGCTTTCTTT.

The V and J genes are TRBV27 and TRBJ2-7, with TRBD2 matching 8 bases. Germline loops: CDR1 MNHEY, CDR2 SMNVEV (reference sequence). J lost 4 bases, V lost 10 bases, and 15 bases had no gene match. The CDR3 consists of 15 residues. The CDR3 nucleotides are TGTGCCACCTGGGGCTACACTAGCGGACCATACGAGCAGTACTTC. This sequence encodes CATWGYTSGPYEQYF.

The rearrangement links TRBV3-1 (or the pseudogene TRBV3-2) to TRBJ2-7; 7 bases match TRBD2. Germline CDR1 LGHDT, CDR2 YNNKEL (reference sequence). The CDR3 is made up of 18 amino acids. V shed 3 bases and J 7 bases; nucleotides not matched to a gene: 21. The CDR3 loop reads CASSQETHSGRVIREQYF. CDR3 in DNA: TGTGCCAGCAGCCAGGAAACCCATTCAGGGAGGGTGATTAGGGAGCAGTACTTC.

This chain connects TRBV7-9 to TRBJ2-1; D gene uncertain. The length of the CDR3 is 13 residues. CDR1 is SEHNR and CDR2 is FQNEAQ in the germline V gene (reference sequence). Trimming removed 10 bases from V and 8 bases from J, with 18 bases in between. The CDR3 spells CATQRVGKYEQFF. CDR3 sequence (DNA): TGTGCCACCCAACGGGTGGGGAAGTATGAGCAGTTCTTC.